The clone carrying this T cell receptor beta chain is hyperexpanded (1% or more). What it recognizes is unknown. With 6 bases clipped from V and 0 bases from J, the junction kept 11 bases outside the gene matches. The germline V gene has CDR1 SGHTA and CDR2 FQGTGA. The CDR3 has 17 amino acids. The sample originates from a study of immune cell composition in non-small cell lung cancer. Study information: Tumours were mainly lung adenocarcinoma or squamous cell carcinoma. Whole-study findings and limits: It was not proven that tumour-reactive clones equal dominant tumour-associated clones. In adenocarcinoma, maximal tumour-associated clone frequency tracked TIL tumour reactivity. Top 10 clone scores and clonality were higher in squamous than adenocarcinoma.

Assay used: immunoSEQ multiplex PCR; TCRdb lists only in-frame clones, some missing. The repertoire holds 2,500 to 3,500 clones, with 70% to 85% as singletons. The V gene is TRBV7-3, the J gene TRBJ1-1; 9 bases map to TRBD1. The specimen was lung tumor tissue. The clonotype originates from a human donor with non-small cell lung cancer. The CDR3: CASSLSGTGFLNTEAFF. The CDR3 bases are TGTGCCAGCAGTCTTTCCGGGACAGGGTTCTTGAACACTGAAGCTTTCTTT.